Sequencing of this T cell receptor (beta chain) was carried out in a study of cytotoxic CD8 clonotypes in ibrutinib-treated CLL. Findings of the study overall: Sustained-remission and progressing patients were not sampled at matched times.

On this clone itself: The antigen remains undetermined.

Sequencing was performed with immunoSEQ multiplex PCR; in TCRdb, only in-frame clones are kept and a portion is missing. The table shows more than 110,000 clones, with 70% to 90% occurring only once. J gave up 12 bases and V 3 bases, and 17 bases lay outside the gene matches. CDR3 length: 17 amino acids. Germline lookup yields CDR1 ENHRY and CDR2 SYGVKD. Cryopreserved PBMCs supplied about 2 micrograms of genomic DNA for TCR beta libraries. The chain carries TRBV10-3 and TRBJ1-6; 7 bases align to TRBD1. This clonotype originated in a human donor with chronic lymphocytic leukemia. The specimen was PBMCs, collected after 36 months of ibrutinib treatment. The CDR3 is CAISEPQGGFGIQPLHF. The CDR3 DNA reads as TGTGCCATCAGTGAACCCCAGGGGGGTTTTGGGATTCAACCCCTCCACTTT.